Each of the 2 T cell receptor beta chains below was sequenced from the same sample in a study of blood T cells in healthy people across ages. A second PCR of about 7 to 12 cycles used a sample-barcoded 5' primer and a J-beta primer mix. Using its own MiXCR run on the 5' RACE reads, TCRdb lists one record per CDR3 protein. The sample holds 1.5 million to 2 million distinct CDR3 sequences, 49% seen once. Sequenced input: blood. The receptor set was obtained from a woman aged 40 to 49 in good health.

With regard to this clonotype: One end of the junction fails to match germline, which may point to a read error. V gene TRBV11-1 combines with J gene TRBJ2-1, with a weak D call TRBD2 (6 bases). Germline lookup yields CDR1 SGHAT and CDR2 FQDESV (reference sequence). The CDR3 has 14 amino acids. The CDR3 loop is CASGIRGNYNGQFF. The DNA for the CDR3 is TGTGCCAGCGGAATCCGGGGGAACTACAATGGGCAGTTCTTC.

J is TRBJ2-6 and V is TRBV5-5; 8 bases agree with TRBD1. The germline gives CDR1 SGHKS, CDR2 YYEKEE (reference sequence). With 3 bases clipped from V and 1 base from J, the junction kept 3 bases outside the gene matches. CDR3 length equals 16 residues. The DNA of the CDR3 is TGTGCCAGCAGCTCCCACAGGGGGTCTGGGGCCAACGTCCTGACTTTC. This encodes CASSSHRGSGANVLTF.